A selection of T cell receptor beta chains follows, all from one sample in a study of OX40 agonist ivuxolimab in advanced cancers. The table came from immunoSEQ multiplex PCR; TCRdb's copy has only in-frame clones and leaves some out. The sample has approximately 44,000 clones; around 80% are singletons. Material: CD4+ or CD8+ T cells sorted from blood, obtained in a trial of the OX40 agonist ivuxolimab. Every receptor here comes from an adult with an advanced solid tumor such as melanoma, head and neck, liver or kidney cancer. Both conserved end residues are part of each CDR3. D genes are given only for firm matches.

V	J	D	CDR3
TRBV6-1	TRBJ1-3	TRBD1	CASSREGAAGNTIYF
TRBV5-1	TRBJ2-3	TRBD2	CASSPRLAGTDTQYF
TRBV30	TRBJ1-5	NA	CAWSKGGNQPQHF
TRBV6-5	TRBJ2-1	NA	CASSSTSNEQFF
TRBV27	TRBJ2-3	TRBD2	CASSPNPRLAGDRDTQYF
TRBV7-8	TRBJ2-2	NA	CASSQVGPRELFF
TRBV27	TRBJ2-3	TRBD2	CASTGTSGSSTQYF
TRBV7-2	TRBJ2-1	NA	CASSPKGGAPLGQFF
TRBV30	TRBJ1-4	NA	CAWKVSWGEKLFF
TRBV6-1	TRBJ2-2	NA	CASEAGTGELFF
TRBV9	TRBJ2-2	NA	CASSVAEGGGGTGELFF
TRBV27	TRBJ1-2	NA	CASRPLDSLYGYTF
TRBV2	TRBJ2-1	TRBD2	CASSESGGSLNEQFF
TRBV4-3	TRBJ2-3	NA	CASSQGVADTDTQYF
TRBV6-6	TRBJ1-5	NA	CASSYPRPWGQPQHF
TRBV5-4	TRBJ2-1	TRBD2	CASSLAGGSGEQFF
TRBV6-6	TRBJ2-7	NA	CASSYWGAISNEQYF
TRBV7-2	TRBJ2-1	NA	CASSSASYNEQFF
TRBV28	TRBJ1-5	NA	CASSLRGPMQPQHF
TRBV6-4	TRBJ2-6	NA	CASSDKGRRIGANVLTF
TRBV28	TRBJ2-7	TRBD1	CASSAYGGTGIILYEQYF
TRBV9	TRBJ2-2	NA	CASSADGADGELFF
TRBV29-1	TRBJ2-1	NA	CSVELRDRSYNEQFF
TRBV2	TRBJ1-2	NA	CASTTAVYGYTF
TRBV2	TRBJ2-3	NA	CASIADSTDTQYF
TRBV29-1	TRBJ2-1	NA	CSVEGPTSSYNEQFF
TRBV11-2	TRBJ1-3	TRBD1	CASSSSGGQDLLNTIYF
TRBV5-1	TRBJ2-2	TRBD1	CASSALTGGNAGELFF
TRBV6-6	TRBJ2-3	TRBD1	CASSPGQTSTDTQYF
TRBV6-1	TRBJ1-1	TRBD1	CASTGTANTEAFF
TRBV5-1	TRBJ2-2	TRBD2	CASSLGTSGSGELFF
TRBV30	TRBJ2-1	TRBD2	CAWSVRLAGGPGGGEQFF
TRBV7-8	TRBJ1-1	TRBD1	CASSYWDRGVAFF
TRBV6-4	TRBJ1-2	NA	CASSDRGGSYGYTF
TRBV28	TRBJ1-1	NA	CASRVASSRAFF
TRBV28	TRBJ2-7	NA	CASSFLQAYEQYF
TRBV10-3	TRBJ1-1	TRBD1	CAISGLPGTGREAFF
TRBV7-9	TRBJ1-1	NA	CASSLLGGRMNTEAFF
TRBV5-4	TRBJ2-1	TRBD2	CASSIAGAPPFF
TRBV9	TRBJ2-2	TRBD2	CASSVGLAGVANTGELFF